Listed below are T cell receptor beta chains from one sample, sequenced in a study of radiation and T cells in renal cell carcinoma. The repertoire was sequenced with immunoSEQ multiplex PCR; TCRdb's copy has only in-frame clones and lacks some. Among around 60,000 clones listed, around 78% were seen once. The source material was blood, sampled from a patient whose treatment included radiotherapy and nephrectomy. Receptors were obtained from a man between 60 and 75 years old with renal cell carcinoma. CDR3s include the opening cysteine and the closing phenylalanine or tryptophan. Fields, in order: V gene, CDR3 length, clone size, D gene, J gene, CDR3 protein, CDR3 DNA. A D gene is named only where the DNA matches it firmly. Rows give clone size only sometimes, using once, few, many, or a class for an expanded clone.

v_gene: TRBV5-6
len: 15
abundance: -
d_gene: TRBD1
j_gene: TRBJ1-6
CDR3aa: CASSLETGVGSPLHF
CDR3nt: TGTGCCAGCAGCTTGGAAACAGGGGTCGGTTCACCCCTCCACTTT

v_gene: TRBV2
len: 14
abundance: -
d_gene: TRBD1
j_gene: TRBJ1-2
CDR3aa: CASSGDREVNGYTF
CDR3nt: TGTGCCAGCAGTGGAGACAGGGAGGTCAACGGCTACACCTTC

v_gene: TRBV21-1
len: 16
abundance: -
d_gene: -
j_gene: TRBJ1-1
CDR3aa: CASSKPRARPCTEAFF
CDR3nt: TGTGCCAGCAGCAAACCTAGGGCGCGACCGTGCACTGAAGCTTTCTTT

v_gene: TRBV19
len: 13
abundance: medium-sized
d_gene: TRBD1
j_gene: TRBJ1-1
CDR3aa: CASRQGANTEAFF
CDR3nt: TGTGCCAGTAGACAGGGGGCGAACACTGAAGCTTTCTTT

v_gene: TRBV7-8
len: 16
abundance: -
d_gene: TRBD1
j_gene: TRBJ1-2
CDR3aa: CASSLSGDRVNYGYTF
CDR3nt: TGTGCCAGCAGCTTAAGTGGGGACAGGGTGAACTATGGCTACACCTTC

v_gene: TRBV6-5
len: 13
abundance: -
d_gene: TRBD1
j_gene: TRBJ2-7
CDR3aa: CASSLGQVFEQYF
CDR3nt: TGTGCCAGCAGTTTGGGACAGGTATTCGAGCAGTACTTC

v_gene: TRBV25-1
len: 12
abundance: few
d_gene: -
j_gene: TRBJ1-1
CDR3aa: CASRDGNTEAFF
CDR3nt: TGTGCCAGCAGGGACGGGAACACTGAAGCTTTCTTT

v_gene: TRBV6-1
len: 15
abundance: medium-sized
d_gene: -
j_gene: TRBJ1-3
CDR3aa: CASSADTSDRGTIYF
CDR3nt: TGTGCCAGCAGTGCAGACACGTCGGACAGAGGCACCATATATTTT

v_gene: TRBV18
len: 16
abundance: -
d_gene: -
j_gene: TRBJ2-1
CDR3aa: CASSFNSGNFYNEQFF
CDR3nt: TGTGCCAGCTCATTCAACTCGGGGAACTTTTACAATGAGCAGTTCTTC

v_gene: TRBV7-2
len: 14
abundance: -
d_gene: -
j_gene: TRBJ2-1
CDR3aa: CASSLAQPQGEQFF
CDR3nt: TGTGCCAGCAGCTTAGCACAACCCCAGGGAGAGCAGTTCTTC

v_gene: TRBV6-1
len: 14
abundance: -
d_gene: -
j_gene: TRBJ1-2
CDR3aa: CASSEGVGNYGYTF
CDR3nt: TGTGCCAGCAGTGAAGGGGTAGGGAACTATGGCTACACCTTC

v_gene: TRBV5-1
len: 13
abundance: -
d_gene: TRBD1
j_gene: TRBJ2-7
CDR3aa: CASSFGTGPTLNF
CDR3nt: TGCGCCAGCAGCTTTGGGACAGGGCCAACCCTAAACTTC

v_gene: TRBV9
len: 14
abundance: -
d_gene: -
j_gene: TRBJ1-6
CDR3aa: CASSVARSESPLHF
CDR3nt: TGTGCCAGCAGCGTAGCTCGGTCTGAATCACCCCTCCACTTT

v_gene: TRBV5-1
len: 14
abundance: few
d_gene: TRBD1
j_gene: TRBJ2-5
CDR3aa: CASSLQGAEETQYF
CDR3nt: TGCGCCAGCAGCTTACAGGGGGCAGAAGAGACCCAGTACTTC

v_gene: TRBV5-1
len: 14
abundance: -
d_gene: TRBD1
j_gene: TRBJ1-4
CDR3aa: CASSRQGENEKLFF
CDR3nt: TGCGCCAGCAGCCGACAGGGGGAAAATGAAAAACTGTTTTTT

v_gene: TRBV12-5
len: 12
abundance: -
d_gene: -
j_gene: TRBJ2-3
CDR3aa: CASGLVIGTQYF
CDR3nt: TGTGCTAGTGGTTTGGTCATAGGTACGCAGTATTTT

v_gene: TRBV18
len: 17
abundance: -
d_gene: -
j_gene: TRBJ2-7
CDR3aa: CASSPTTPGVRPYEQYF
CDR3nt: TGTGCCAGCTCACCGACGACCCCAGGGGTCCGGCCCTACGAGCAGTACTTC

v_gene: TRBV2
len: 12
abundance: -
d_gene: -
j_gene: TRBJ2-5
CDR3aa: CASSIGGETQYF
CDR3nt: TGTGCCAGCAGCATCGGGGGAGAGACCCAGTACTTC

v_gene: TRBV2
len: 14
abundance: -
d_gene: TRBD1
j_gene: TRBJ1-6
CDR3aa: CASSITGDNSPLHF
CDR3nt: TGTGCCAGCAGCATAACAGGGGACAATTCACCCCTCCACTTT

v_gene: TRBV14
len: 18
abundance: -
d_gene: -
j_gene: TRBJ2-2
CDR3aa: CASSSTRVGTLNTGELFF
CDR3nt: TGTGCCAGCAGCTCCACGAGGGTGGGGACATTGAACACCGGGGAGCTGTTTTTT

v_gene: TRBV11-3
len: 17
abundance: few
d_gene: TRBD1
j_gene: TRBJ1-4
CDR3aa: CASSRAGTGGSGEKLFF
CDR3nt: TGTGCCAGCAGCAGAGCCGGGACAGGGGGAAGTGGTGAAAAACTGTTTTTT

v_gene: TRBV19
len: 15
abundance: -
d_gene: -
j_gene: TRBJ1-1
CDR3aa: CASSNWERLNTEAFF
CDR3nt: TGTGCCAGTAGTAATTGGGAACGGCTGAACACTGAAGCTTTCTTT

v_gene: TRBV5-1
len: 14
abundance: -
d_gene: TRBD1
j_gene: TRBJ1-1
CDR3aa: CASSPTGGGTEAFF
CDR3nt: TGCGCCAGCAGCCCGACAGGGGGAGGGACTGAAGCTTTCTTT

v_gene: TRBV5-8
len: 13
abundance: -
d_gene: -
j_gene: TRBJ1-1
CDR3aa: CASSRGPRTEAFF
CDR3nt: TGTGCCAGCAGCCGGGGCCCGAGAACTGAAGCTTTCTTT

v_gene: TRBV6-1
len: 15
abundance: few
d_gene: TRBD2
j_gene: TRBJ2-1
CDR3aa: CASSEFSGGANEQFF
CDR3nt: TGTGCCAGCAGTGAATTTAGCGGGGGGGCCAATGAGCAGTTCTTC

v_gene: TRBV5-4
len: 13
abundance: -
d_gene: TRBD1
j_gene: TRBJ1-2
CDR3aa: CARSFYRGNGYTF
CDR3nt: TGTGCCAGAAGCTTTTACAGGGGCAATGGCTACACCTTC

v_gene: TRBV15
len: 19
abundance: -
d_gene: TRBD1
j_gene: TRBJ1-4
CDR3aa: CATSRGLPGQGAANEKLFF
CDR3nt: TGTGCCACCAGCAGAGGACTACCGGGACAGGGGGCCGCTAATGAAAAACTGTTTTTT

v_gene: TRBV10-3
len: 16
abundance: -
d_gene: -
j_gene: TRBJ1-3
CDR3aa: CAISEVGRKEPDTIYF
CDR3nt: TGTGCCATCAGTGAGGTGGGCAGAAAAGAACCGGACACCATATATTTT

v_gene: TRBV25-1
len: 18
abundance: once
d_gene: TRBD2
j_gene: TRBJ2-5
CDR3aa: CASSEFISTSGDGKTQYF
CDR3nt: TGTGCCAGCAGTGAATTTATTAGCACTAGCGGGGATGGAAAGACCCAGTACTTC

v_gene: TRBV4-3
len: 16
abundance: -
d_gene: TRBD2
j_gene: TRBJ2-1
CDR3aa: CASSQDFLAGGYGQFF
CDR3nt: TGCGCCAGCAGCCAAGATTTCCTAGCGGGGGGGTATGGGCAGTTCTTC

v_gene: TRBV2
len: 10
abundance: -
d_gene: -
j_gene: TRBJ2-3
CDR3aa: CASSEDTQYF
CDR3nt: TGTGCCAGCAGTGAAGATACGCAGTATTTT

v_gene: TRBV5-4
len: 17
abundance: -
d_gene: TRBD2
j_gene: TRBJ2-5
CDR3aa: CASTPRGRGGRRETQYF
CDR3nt: TGTGCCAGCACCCCAAGGGGGCGGGGGGGCCGTCGGGAGACCCAGTACTTC

v_gene: TRBV6-6
len: 14
abundance: -
d_gene: -
j_gene: TRBJ2-5
CDR3aa: CASILDRTQETQYF
CDR3nt: TGTGCCAGCATACTCGACAGGACCCAAGAGACCCAGTACTTC

v_gene: TRBV18
len: 17
abundance: -
d_gene: -
j_gene: TRBJ1-6
CDR3aa: CASSPLGPSSYNSPLHF
CDR3nt: TGTGCCAGCTCACCACTAGGGCCCAGCTCCTATAATTCACCCCTCCACTTT

v_gene: TRBV4-3
len: 16
abundance: -
d_gene: TRBD1
j_gene: TRBJ2-3
CDR3aa: CASSPRTGGGTDTQYF
CDR3nt: TGCGCCAGCAGCCCCCGCACAGGGGGTGGAACAGATACGCAGTATTTT

v_gene: TRBV4-1
len: 15
abundance: -
d_gene: -
j_gene: TRBJ1-2
CDR3aa: CASSQAAGENYGYTF
CDR3nt: TGCGCCAGCAGCCAAGCCGCAGGGGAAAACTATGGCTACACCTTC

v_gene: TRBV6-6
len: 16
abundance: -
d_gene: TRBD2
j_gene: TRBJ2-3
CDR3aa: CASSRAGTSGADTQYF
CDR3nt: TGTGCCAGCAGTCGGGCCGGGACTAGCGGGGCCGATACGCAGTATTTT

v_gene: TRBV5-5
len: 16
abundance: -
d_gene: TRBD2
j_gene: TRBJ2-5
CDR3aa: CASSLGRGGSKETQYF
CDR3nt: TGTGCCAGCAGCTTGGGGCGGGGGGGCTCGAAAGAGACCCAGTACTTC

v_gene: TRBV6-5
len: 15
abundance: -
d_gene: -
j_gene: TRBJ1-1
CDR3aa: CASSYSVQGATEAFF
CDR3nt: TGTGCCAGCAGTTACTCTGTTCAGGGAGCCACTGAAGCTTTCTTT

v_gene: TRBV9
len: 17
abundance: -
d_gene: TRBD1
j_gene: TRBJ1-6
CDR3aa: CASSGRGQNSYNSPLHF
CDR3nt: TGTGCCAGCAGCGGGAGGGGACAGAACTCCTATAATTCACCCCTCCACTTT

v_gene: TRBV12-5
len: 19
abundance: -
d_gene: -
j_gene: TRBJ1-3
CDR3aa: CASGLVRPGTFITGNTIYF
CDR3nt: TGTGCTAGTGGTTTGGTACGACCAGGGACGTTCATTACTGGAAACACCATATATTTT

v_gene: TRBV27
len: 16
abundance: -
d_gene: -
j_gene: TRBJ2-3
CDR3aa: CASSWRGDASTDTQYF
CDR3nt: TGTGCCAGCAGTTGGAGGGGGGATGCTAGCACAGATACGCAGTATTTT

v_gene: TRBV7-8
len: 15
abundance: -
d_gene: TRBD1
j_gene: TRBJ1-1
CDR3aa: CASSLSETGGTEAFF
CDR3nt: TGTGCCAGCAGCTTATCGGAGACAGGGGGCACTGAAGCTTTCTTT

v_gene: TRBV25-1
len: 14
abundance: -
d_gene: -
j_gene: TRBJ2-3
CDR3aa: CASSMPGGRDTQYF
CDR3nt: TGTGCCAGCAGTATGCCGGGGGGCCGAGATACGCAGTATTTT

v_gene: TRBV7-9
len: 17
abundance: -
d_gene: -
j_gene: TRBJ2-1
CDR3aa: CASSLVLGSPNYNEQFF
CDR3nt: TGTGCCAGCAGCTTAGTTCTGGGCAGCCCTAACTACAATGAGCAGTTCTTC

v_gene: TRBV5-1
len: 15
abundance: -
d_gene: TRBD1
j_gene: TRBJ1-5
CDR3aa: CASSLTGDYNQPQHF
CDR3nt: TGCGCCAGCAGCTTGACAGGGGACTACAATCAGCCCCAGCATTTT

v_gene: TRBV7-2
len: 13
abundance: -
d_gene: -
j_gene: TRBJ1-4
CDR3aa: CAIRPGSNEKLFF
CDR3nt: TGTGCCATCCGCCCGGGAAGCAATGAAAAACTGTTTTTT

v_gene: TRBV29-1
len: 12
abundance: -
d_gene: TRBD1
j_gene: TRBJ2-3
CDR3aa: CSVQGAGDTQYF
CDR3nt: TGCAGCGTTCAGGGGGCTGGGGATACGCAGTATTTT

v_gene: TRBV7-2
len: 15
abundance: once
d_gene: -
j_gene: TRBJ1-5
CDR3aa: CASSSQPESNQPQHF
CDR3nt: TGTGCCAGCAGTTCACAGCCAGAGAGCAATCAGCCCCAGCATTTT

v_gene: TRBV6-1
len: 16
abundance: -
d_gene: -
j_gene: TRBJ1-1
CDR3aa: CASSDSSTGPNTEAFF
CDR3nt: TGTGCCAGCAGTGATTCTAGCACCGGACCGAACACTGAAGCTTTCTTT

v_gene: TRBV6-6
len: 14
abundance: once
d_gene: -
j_gene: TRBJ1-5
CDR3aa: CASDEEGSNQPQHF
CDR3nt: TGTGCCAGCGACGAGGAGGGCAGCAATCAGCCCCAGCATTTT

v_gene: TRBV19
len: 15
abundance: -
d_gene: TRBD2
j_gene: TRBJ2-1
CDR3aa: CASSIAGGPYNEQFF
CDR3nt: TGTGCCAGTAGTATAGCGGGAGGGCCCTACAATGAGCAGTTCTTC